The clone carrying this T cell receptor (beta chain) was counted a few times. TCRdb re-analysed the RT-PCR reads in MiXCR, keeping a single row per CDR3 protein. Here the sample spans under 200,000 distinct CDR3 sequences, approximately 25% being singletons. This record comes from a study of patients and donors after allogeneic stem cell transplantation. The sequence derives from a human donor who was either an allogeneic HSCT recipient or a stem cell or donor lymphocyte infusion donor (not recorded which). It is not recorded whose cells these are; they may come from a transplant donor. Specimen: blood, either unsorted or a sorted T cell fraction (not recorded which).

The CDR3 coding sequence is TGTGCCAGCAGGGGGCTAGTCGGCCCAGATACGCAGTATTTT. Its protein product is CASRGLVGPDTQYF. This chain joins TRBV4-2 and TRBJ2-3; D perhaps matches TRBD1 (5 bases). The length of the CDR3 is 14 residues. Germline CDR1 reads LGHNA; CDR2 reads YNFKEQ. V lost 6 bases, J lost 4 bases, and 14 bases lay in between.